This TCR beta chain was obtained from a study of response to subunit inactivated influenza vaccine. The CDR3 sequence is 13 residues long. The V end lost 4 bases, the J end lost 6 bases, and 9 bases lay between the germline ends. Germline values: CDR1 LGHNT, CDR2 FRNRAP. TCRdb used MiXCR to reprocess the RT-PCR reads, holding one entry per CDR3 protein. Of roughly 500,000 distinct CDR3 sequences listed, around 25% were seen once; the top ten hold approximately 3%. This clonotype was seen more than once but under ten times. These data also featured in a second study, about T cells expressing NK-cell markers. From that report: UMIs were included in TCR beta cDNA generated by 5'RACE template switching. Eight donors were sequenced, of whom seven were HCMV-seropositive, while the remaining one was HCMV-seronegative. The CD3+CD56-NKG2C+ fraction of a handful of donors was also led by these clonotypes. HCMV specificity of the expanded NKG2C+ T cell clones stayed unclear.

Source: CD4+ T cells sorted from PBMCs, taken roughly 12 days after vaccination. The rearrangement joins TRBV12-5 to TRBJ2-2; D gene uncertain. The origin of this receptor is a man aged 50-59 years who received an inactivated influenza vaccine. CDR3 DNA: TGTGCTAGTGGTTCCCAGTTCCCCGGGGAGCTGTTTTTT. Protein sequence: CASGSQFPGELFF.